This T cell receptor (beta chain) was recovered during a study of OX40 agonist ivuxolimab in advanced cancers. The study in broad terms: Ivuxolimab was a fully human IgG2 agonistic monoclonal antibody targeting the costimulatory receptor OX40 (CD134). Intravenous ivuxolimab was administered to patients every 2 weeks at six dose levels: 0.01, 0.1, 0.3, 1.5, 3 and 10 mg/kg. Among the roughly 52 dose-escalation patients, around 20 had hepatocellular carcinoma, about 15 melanoma, 9 renal cell carcinoma and 9 head and neck cancer. In the dose-escalation cohort, 82.7% of patients were male, and the mean age was around 60 years, with a range of 23 to 79. Prior anti-PD-1, anti-PD-L1 or anti-CTLA-4 therapy was permitted, and about 40% of dose-escalation patients had received checkpoint inhibitors. Partial responses occurred in three dose-escalation patients, of whom one had hepatocellular carcinoma and two had cutaneous melanoma. Peripheral TCRbeta sequencing aimed to test whether ivuxolimab altered TCR sequence diversity and caused clonal T-cell expansion. The paper covers the monotherapy dose-escalation part of the phase I ivuxolimab trial, which included N ≈ 57 patients. Findings and caveats that apply to the study as a whole: In partial responders in the 0.1-3.0 mg/kg groups, normalized peripheral clonal expansion was found to be among the lowest, especially among CD8+ T cells. At doses from 0.1 to 3.0 mg/kg, clonal expansion was seen in both CD4+ and CD8+ blood T cells between baseline and week 6. After ivuxolimab, expanded clones were on average more numerous among CD8+ T cells than among CD4+ T cells. The antigen specificity of the peripheral T cells that underwent clonal expansion was not determined. Low levels of normalized T-cell clonal expansion were also seen in some patients who did not respond.

Genomic DNA was extracted from sorted cells for sequencing of the TCRbeta CDR3 region. TCRbeta CDR3 regions were sequenced using the immunoSEQ Assay. The source is immuneACCESS, and TCRdb retained only in-frame sequences with V and J called. Part of the clones is not carried over; for the studies checked, unresolved V genes explain less than half of this, and the remainder is unexplained. The sample includes roughly 48,000 clones, with about 85% observed a single time. The ten largest clonotypes hold 9% to 10% of the sample. As regards this clone: It lacks a known antigen. Nothing much larger sits one base from this clone, and base qualities are not available.

V loses 4 bases of germline sequence and J loses 2 bases, and the interval between the two ends is 8 bases. Reading the germline V gene gives CDR1 SQVTM and CDR2 ANQGSEA. The CDR3 measures 13 amino acids from cysteine to phenylalanine. Only the CDR3 DNA is retained, 39 bases long and in frame from the first base. The trial excluded patients who had a history of autoimmune disease or were on systemic immunosuppression. Peripheral blood for TCR sequencing was collected from all dose cohorts at baseline, on cycle 4 day 1, and on cycle 7 day 1. Samples were obtained from an open-label, multicenter, first-in-human phase I dose-escalation trial of ivuxolimab. Adults with locally advanced or metastatic head and neck squamous cell, hepatocellular, melanoma or renal cell carcinoma were enrolled in the trial. CD4+ and CD8+ T cells were sorted separately from peripheral blood before TCR sequencing.

This receptor was taken from an adult with an advanced solid tumor such as melanoma, head and neck, liver or kidney cancer. The specimen was CD4+ or CD8+ T cells sorted from blood, collected in a trial of the OX40 agonist ivuxolimab. The chain joins TRBV29-1 to TRBJ2-2, with the D segment identity uncertain. The sequenced DNA is TGCAGCGTTGTAGGGATAAACACCGGGGAGCTGTTTTTT. Its coded protein is CSVVGINTGELFF.